This T cell receptor beta chain was sequenced during a study of blood T cell repertoires in COVID-19. On the study more broadly: Spain, Italy and the United States supplied samples that represented acute and convalescent COVID-19. T cells, B-cell-depleted T cells, or PBMCs supplied cDNA or gDNA.

The V and J ends lost 0 bases and 1 base, in that order; junction bases with no gene match: 4. The CDR3 runs to 17 residues. Germline V gene lookup returns CDR1 SGHRS and CDR2 YFSETQ. Per the authors' pipeline: How many nucleated cells were present was estimated from reference gene primer amplification. Repertoires were generated with immunoSEQ multiplex PCR, while TCRdb's copy carries only in-frame clones and drops some. For V, J and clone size, that table is used; D and trimming come from the DNA. The data show about 160,000 clones, with approximately 83% seen just once and around 13% held by the top ten.

The receptor was isolated from a man aged 70-80 years who had recovered from COVID-19. The chain couples TRBV5-1 to TRBJ2-2, with 9 bases aligning to TRBD1. Input material: peripheral blood. CDR3 in DNA: TGCGCCAGCAGCTTGGCCCCGGGACAGGGGAACACCGGGGAGCTGTTTTTT. Amino acids: CASSLAPGQGNTGELFF.